This note documents a single T cell receptor (beta chain) sequence. Its antigen is unknown. The sample is drawn from a study of shared clonotypes between healthy human individuals. The study, taken as a whole, reports: Sampling covered blood only; tissue repertoires likely differ.

Loaded into unsorted PBMC replicate PCRs was around 300 ng DNA, 25,000 to 35,000 T cell genomes. Clones were read by immunoSEQ multiplex PCR, and TCRdb kept only the in-frame ones, dropping some. The sample has about 480,000 clones, almost 80% seen once. Recent vaccinations or acute infections were absent in the healthy HIV-negative adult donors. Caucasian adults residing in Nashville, Tennessee made up all the donors. This clonotype was sampled from a woman in her thirties or forties in good health. Some clones in this sample may be carry-over from other donors' samples. The specimen was PBMCs.

The DNA of the CDR3 is TGTGCCTGGAGGACAGGGGGAGCAGATACGCAGTATTTT. Its protein is CAWRTGGADTQYF. V usage is TRBV30 and J usage is TRBJ2-3; 9 bases line up with TRBD1. Looked up from germline, CDR1 is GTSNPN and CDR2 is SVGIG (reference sequence). V lost 3 bases to trimming and J lost 4 bases; unmatched junction nucleotides: 2. The CDR3 has 13 amino acids.